This paragraph covers one TCR beta chain sequence. Germline V gene lookup returns CDR1 SGDLS and CDR2 YYNGEE. The CDR3 loop spans 18 amino acids. The V segment lost 4 bases and the J segment 2 bases; nucleotides outside the gene matches: 12. The data were obtained in a study of T cells in Graves' hyperthyroidism and ophthalmopathy. Using RNA transcripts as the source, TCR beta CDR3 regions were amplified. During a first-round RT-PCR of the TCR CDR3, the HTBI primer set was used. TCRdb called the multiplex PCR reads again in MiXCR, with one record for every CDR3 protein. The data show about 840,000 distinct CDR3 sequences, with about two fifths seen just once and 8.9% held by the top ten.

V and J are TRBV9 and TRBJ1-3, with TRBD1 matching 10 bases. What was sequenced was blood. This receptor was identified in a man younger than 35 with Graves' hyperthyroidism. The CDR3 here is CASSWGGLGQGAGNTIYF. The DNA of the CDR3 is TGTGCCAGCAGCTGGGGGGGACTCGGACAGGGGGCTGGAAACACCATATATTTT.